Given below is one T cell receptor beta chain in context. Its cognate antigen is unknown. Germline V gene lookup returns CDR1 SNHLY and CDR2 FYNNEI. V lost 6 bases to trimming and J lost 0 bases; unmatched junction nucleotides: 8. This CDR3 contains 16 residues. This specimen belongs to a study of T cell repertoires in cytomegalovirus infection. TCRdb processed the reads anew with MiXCR; each CDR3 protein has one entry. The sample has some 800,000 distinct CDR3 sequences, approximately 32% seen once. Overall study results and limits: CMV-specific HLA-C-restricted TCR beta clonotypes dominated the ex vivo response. There were carriers of CMV plus the relevant HLA, and cumulative public TCR beta family frequency identified them.

The sequence derives from a human donor in good health (CMV status not recorded). Some clones in this sample may be carry-over from other donors' samples. The chain carries TRBV2 and TRBJ1-3; TRBD1 matches at 7 bases. The sample consisted of cultured CD8+ T cells from PBMCs, taken from culture after CMV antigen stimulation. This chain's CDR3 is CASRRTGQRSGNTIYF. Written as DNA, the CDR3 is TGTGCCAGCAGGAGGACAGGTCAACGCTCTGGAAACACCATATATTTT.